This T cell receptor (beta chain) was sequenced in a study of T cell repertoires in cytomegalovirus infection. Across the whole study: TCR beta signatures that were public indicated CMV infection and matching HLA type. General study results and limits: Dominating the ex vivo response were HLA-C-restricted CMV-specific TCR beta clonotypes. People with CMV and the relevant HLA were identified by cumulative public TCR beta family frequency.

As regards this clonotype: The antigen remains undetermined.

TCRdb itself ran the reads through MiXCR, one entry per CDR3 protein. The sample lists 200,000 or so distinct CDR3 sequences, roughly 30% seen once, with 31% in the top ten. Looked up from germline, CDR1 is SNHLY and CDR2 is FYNNEI. There are 15 residues in the CDR3. With V trimmed by 8 bases and J by 10 bases, 15 bases remained unmatched. The source material was PBMCs. The J gene is TRBJ2-1, the V gene TRBV2; 9 bases match TRBD2. The sequence came from a human donor in good health (CMV status not recorded). Some clones in this sample may be carry-over from other donors' samples. In DNA, the CDR3 is TGTGCCAGCGCCGCGAGGCCTAGCGGGGCAGGGGAGCAGTTCTTC. It codes for CASAARPSGAGEQFF.